These 22 T cell receptor beta chains share one sample of origin, sequenced in a study of long-term antiretroviral therapy in people with HIV. Researchers report immunoSEQ v3.0 was run at survey level. Clones were read by immunoSEQ multiplex PCR, and TCRdb kept only the in-frame ones, dropping some. The sample records some 31,000 clones, roughly 97% being singletons. The sequencing here drew on unsorted PBMCs, taken 7.6 years after starting antiretroviral therapy. The receptors derive from a young man with HIV.

This clone was seen just once. The V and J genes are TRBV29-1 and TRBJ1-1; maybe TRBD1 (5 bases). This CDR3 is 10 amino acids long. V was clipped by 6 bases and J by 11 bases, with 13 bases between them. Germline V gene lookup returns CDR1 SQVTM and CDR2 ANQGSEA. CDR3 in amino acids: CSVGGEIAFF. Here the CDR3 DNA reads TGCAGCGTCGGGGGTGAGATTGCTTTCTTT.

The chain combines TRBV30 with TRBJ1-6, with D possibly TRBD1 on 6 matching bases. Trimming left V 0 bases short and J 13 bases short, with 7 bases between. The CDR3 has 11 amino acids. The V gene's germline CDR1 is GTSNPN and CDR2 SVGIG (reference sequence). The CDR3 reads CAWSVGGPLHF. The CDR3, as DNA: TGTGCCTGGAGTGTAGGGGGGCCCCTCCACTTT.

The chain recombines TRBV7-9 with TRBJ2-7; D ambiguous. This CDR3 spans 13 amino acids. V gave up 7 bases and J gave up 6 bases, with 16 bases separating them. Germline-derived CDR1 and CDR2 are SEHNR and FQNEAQ (reference sequence). DNA for the CDR3: TGTGCCAGCACCTTGGGTACTAAGGCCGAGCAGTACTTC. It codes for CASTLGTKAEQYF.

This clone has a single count. J is TRBJ2-2 and V is TRBV7-3; a weak D match, TRBD1 (6 bases). Germline V gene sequence: CDR1 SGHTA, CDR2 FQGTGA. The CDR3 is 16 amino acids. V lost 5 bases and J lost 2, with 15 bases in between. The CDR3 DNA reads as TGTGCCAGCAGCCCAACTGGGGGCCCAAACACCGGGGAGCTGTTTTTT. Translating gives CASSPTGGPNTGELFF. Based on the CDR3 plus reference TRBV7-3 and TRBJ2-2, the full variable domain is GAGVSQTPSNKVTEKGKYVELRCDPISGHTALYWYRQSLGQGPEFLIYFQGTGAADDSGLPNDRFFAVRPEGSVSTLKIQRTERGDSAVYLCASSPTGGPNTGELFFGEGSRLTVL.

This chain links TRBV27 with TRBJ2-5; tentatively, D is TRBD1 (5 bases). There are 17 residues in the CDR3. Germline-derived CDR1 and CDR2 are MNHEY and SMNVEV (reference sequence). V was pared by 11 bases and J by 0 bases, with 25 bases between. DNA for the CDR3: TGTGCCTCAAACGCCCCCACCCGAACAGGAAACCAAGAGACCCAGTACTTC. It specifies CASNAPTRTGNQETQYF.

The rearrangement uses TRBV2 and TRBJ1-1; 12 bases fit TRBD1. Germline V CDR1 and CDR2: SNHLY, FYNNEI. This CDR3 is built from 13 residues. V was pared by 6 bases and J by 10 bases, with 6 bases of the junction left unmatched. CDR3 DNA: TGTGCCAGCAGATACGGGACAGGGGGCGGAGCTTTCTTT. Translating it yields CASRYGTGGGAFF.

This chain links TRBV4-1 with TRBJ1-3; TRBD1 matches 8 bases. From germline, CDR1 is MGHRA and CDR2 YSYEKL. The V gene end was trimmed by 2 bases and the J gene end by 4 bases; junction bases not matched to a gene: 7. This CDR3 contains 16 residues. The CDR3 spells CASSQPPQGAGNTIYF. The CDR3 DNA sequence: TGCGCCAGCAGCCAACCTCCCCAGGGGGCGGGAAACACCATATATTTT.

DNA for the CDR3: TGCGCCAGCAGCGTCACGGCAACTGAAAATGGAGATACGCAGTATTTT. Its protein product is CASSVTATENGDTQYF. The chain couples TRBV5-1 to TRBJ2-3, with D unclear. The CDR3 loop spans 16 amino acids. V was clipped by 4 bases and J by 5 bases, with 20 bases between them. The V gene's germline CDR1 is SGHRS and CDR2 YFSETQ.

The genes are TRBV6-5 and TRBJ2-2; possibly TRBD2 for D (5 bases). CDR3 length: 15 residues. Trimming removed 8 bases from V and 3 bases from J, with 16 bases in between. CDR1 and CDR2 from the germline V gene are MNHEY and SVGAGI. Here the CDR3 reads CASESTGEYTGELFF. DNA for the CDR3: TGTGCCAGCGAGTCGACCGGGGAATACACCGGGGAGCTGTTTTTT.

This chain connects TRBV7-9 to TRBJ1-5, with D possibly TRBD1 on 5 matching bases. The CDR3 contains 14 residues. The V end lost 5 bases, the J end lost 0 bases, and 8 bases lay between the germline ends. Germline lookup yields CDR1 SEHNR and CDR2 FQNEAQ (reference sequence). CDR3 loop: CASSGDYSNQPQHF. CDR3 DNA: TGTGCCAGCAGCGGGGACTATAGCAATCAGCCCCAGCATTTT.

The table lists this clone with a count of one. The rearrangement links TRBV27 to TRBJ1-5; 7 bases are shared with TRBD1. With V trimmed by 5 bases and J by 3 bases, 4 bases remained unmatched. The CDR3 runs 14 residues. CDR1 is MNHEY, CDR2 SMNVEV, per germline (reference sequence). CDR3 in amino acids: CASSPQGNNQPQHF. For the CDR3, the DNA is TGTGCCAGCAGTCCACAGGGGAACAATCAGCCCCAGCATTTT.

The chain employs TRBV15 and TRBJ2-3, with D unclear. The CDR3 sequence is 13 residues long. Germline assignment: CDR1 LNHNV and CDR2 YYDKDF (reference sequence). Trimming cost V 1 base and J 2 bases, with 4 bases left between them. CDR3 residues: CATSRGLTDTQYF. The CDR3 DNA follows: TGTGCCACCAGCAGAGGGCTCACAGATACGCAGTATTTT.

The V and J genes are TRBV2 and TRBJ2-7; possible D gene TRBD2, 8 bases. The V and J ends lost 9 bases and 2 bases respectively, with 17 bases between them. The CDR3 length is 14 residues. In germline, CDR1 is SNHLY, CDR2 FYNNEI. The CDR3 spells CASSFSGTAYEQYF. Here the CDR3 DNA reads TGTGCCAGTTCATTTAGCGGGACAGCCTACGAGCAGTACTTC. The variable domain in full, completed from reference TRBV2 and TRBJ2-7, reads EPEVTQTPSHQVTQMGQEVILRCVPISNHLYFYWYRQILGQKVEFLVSFYNNEISEKSEIFDDQFSVERPDGSNFTLKIRSTKLEDSAMYFCASSFSGTAYEQYFGPGTRLTVT.

The chain recombines TRBV14 with TRBJ1-3; D uncertain. This CDR3 has 14 amino acids. V was trimmed by 0 bases and J by 0 bases, leaving 3 bases between them. Germline V CDR1 and CDR2: SGHDN, FVKESK. As DNA, the CDR3 is TGTGCCAGCAGCCAAGACAACTCTGGAAACACCATATATTTT. Translation gives CASSQDNSGNTIYF.

The rearrangement joins TRBV6-5 to TRBJ2-5; 9 bases match TRBD2. Germline V gene lookup returns CDR1 MNHEY and CDR2 SVGAGI. The CDR3 has 14 residues. V trimming: 5 bases; J trimming: 2 bases; junction bases outside the gene matches: 3. CDR3: CASSPAGGQETQYF. CDR3 DNA sequence: TGTGCCAGCAGTCCAGCGGGGGGACAAGAGACCCAGTACTTC.

This chain joins TRBV2 and TRBJ1-2, with 9 bases identical to TRBD1. Germline CDR1 reads SNHLY; CDR2 reads FYNNEI. This CDR3 has 15 amino acids. The J segment lost 5 bases and the V segment lost 5 bases, leaving 9 bases of the junction unmatched. The CDR3 sequence: CASSQEGQGLYGYTF. In nucleotides, the CDR3 is TGTGCCAGCAGTCAAGAGGGACAGGGCTTATATGGCTACACCTTC.

This chain connects TRBV9 to TRBJ2-5; D remains ambiguous. V gave up 0 bases and J gave up 7 bases, with 10 bases separating them. The CDR3 spans 13 residues. Germline V CDR1 and CDR2: SGDLS, YYNGEE. The CDR3 nucleotides read TGTGCCAGCAGCGTAGCTCTATCTGGGACCCAGTACTTC. It yields the protein CASSVALSGTQYF.

The chain carries TRBV27 and TRBJ2-3; D is tentatively TRBD1 or TRBD2 (6 bases each). Germline values: CDR1 MNHEY, CDR2 SMNVEV (reference sequence). Trimming cost V 6 bases and J 0 bases, with 16 bases left between them. The CDR3 sequence is 16 residues long. The CDR3 DNA follows: TGTGCCAGCAGCTTCCTTGGGGGGCAGAGCACAGATACGCAGTATTTT. Its protein product is CASSFLGGQSTDTQYF.

The rearrangement joins TRBV7-8 to TRBJ2-1, with 10 bases lining up with TRBD2. The V gene end was trimmed by 0 bases and the J gene end by 3 bases; junction bases not matched to a gene: 5. There are 17 residues in the CDR3. Germline CDR1 reads SGHVS; CDR2 reads FQNEAQ. CDR3 residues: CASSLARLAGVYNEQFF. In nucleotides, the CDR3 is TGTGCCAGCAGCTTAGCGCGGCTAGCGGGGGTCTACAATGAGCAGTTCTTC.

This clone appeared once. This chain links TRBV15 with TRBJ1-6; D ambiguous. This CDR3 spans 13 amino acids. Germline CDR1 and CDR2: LNHNV and YYDKDF (reference sequence). Trimming took off 3 bases at V and 7 bases at J, with 7 bases between the two ends. The CDR3 DNA reads TGTGCCACCAGCAGTGCGGGCAATTCACCCCTCCACTTT. It is translated as CATSSAGNSPLHF.

The chain combines TRBV5-1 with TRBJ2-7; no clear D. Germline CDR1 reads SGHRS; CDR2 reads YFSETQ. The CDR3 is made up of 11 amino acids. The germline V and J ends were trimmed by 4 bases and 7 bases, with 9 bases remaining between them. The CDR3 DNA is TGCGCCAGCAGCCTCGGGCGGGAGCAGTACTTC. This sequence encodes CASSLGREQYF.

The rearrangement joins TRBV5-6 to TRBJ2-3, with a possible D match to TRBD1 (5 bases). The CDR3 is 13 residues long. Germline-derived CDR1 and CDR2 are SGHDT and YYEEEE. V was shortened by 4 bases and J by 1 base, with 7 bases between the two germline ends. The CDR3 sequence is CASSLQGTDTQYF. The CDR3 DNA is TGTGCCAGCAGCCTACAGGGCACAGATACGCAGTATTTT.